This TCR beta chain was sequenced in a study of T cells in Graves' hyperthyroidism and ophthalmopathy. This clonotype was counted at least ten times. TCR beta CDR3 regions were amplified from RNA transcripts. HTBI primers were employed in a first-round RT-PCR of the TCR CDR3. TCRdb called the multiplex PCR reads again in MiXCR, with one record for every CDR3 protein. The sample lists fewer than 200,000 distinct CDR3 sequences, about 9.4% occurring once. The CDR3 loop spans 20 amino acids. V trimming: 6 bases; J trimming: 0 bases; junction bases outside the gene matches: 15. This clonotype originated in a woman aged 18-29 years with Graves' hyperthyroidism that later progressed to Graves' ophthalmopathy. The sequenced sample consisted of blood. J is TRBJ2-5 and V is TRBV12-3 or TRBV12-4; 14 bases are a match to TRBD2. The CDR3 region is CASSRREGTSGGGYQETQYF. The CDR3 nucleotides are TGTGCCAGCAGCCGACGAGAAGGGACTAGCGGGGGAGGGTACCAAGAGACCCAGTACTTC.